This TCR beta chain comes out of a study of blood T cell repertoires in COVID-19. Across the study: Acute and convalescent COVID-19 samples came from the United States, Italy and Spain.

CDR3 length: 15 amino acids. V was cut by 0 bases and J by 2 bases, with 10 bases left in between. CDR1 and CDR2 (germline): LGHNA, YSLEER. Authors' data handling: Using reference gene primer amplification, nucleated cell counts were estimated. Data came from immunoSEQ multiplex PCR; TCRdb stores just in-frame clones and leaves some out. Clone size and the V and J calls come from that table; the DNA yielded D and trimming. The sample carries roughly 80,000 clones, around 79% recorded once. The genes are TRBV4-3 and TRBJ2-5; no reliable D call. This receptor was identified in a human donor in a cohort sampled during active COVID-19. The sample taken for sequencing was peripheral blood. CDR3 sequence: CASSQDRTTQETQYF. CDR3 DNA sequence: TGCGCCAGCAGCCAAGATCGAACTACACAAGAGACCCAGTACTTC.